This T cell receptor beta chain was found in a study of shared clonotypes between healthy human individuals. Study information: The plates for each donor numbered three CD4 naive, three CD4 memory, two CD8 naive and one CD8 memory.

Generated by immunoSEQ multiplex PCR, the TCRdb table keeps only in-frame clones and is missing some. The sample contains fewer than 1.4 million clones, more than 75% of which appear only once. The origin of this receptor is a man aged 18 to 35 in good health. Some clones in this sample may be carry-over from other donors' samples. Sequenced: memory CD4+ T cells from PBMCs. Subset defined: CD45RA-negative fraction.

CDR3 sequence reads: CSVEGPLSGNEQFF. For the CDR3, the DNA is TGCAGCGTTGAAGGGCCGCTTTCGGGAAATGAGCAGTTCTTC. The chain couples TRBV29-1 to TRBJ2-1, with a tentative D call TRBD2 (5 bases). Trimming pared 1 base from V and 7 bases from J, leaving 14 bases between. This CDR3 contains 14 residues. The V gene's germline CDR1 is SQVTM and CDR2 ANQGSEA.